Reported below is one T cell receptor beta chain. Its specificity is not known. The sample is drawn from a study of shared clonotypes between healthy human individuals. Study-wide findings and caveats: Only blood samples were collected, and tissue repertoires likely differ.

Terminally differentiated effector memory CD45RA+ cells were left out of the naive CD8 fraction, which was CD45RO-negative and positively selected for CCR7. How the authors handled the data: Because ImmunoSEQ provided only junction sequences with no quality scores, the filtering differed. Profiling relied on immunoSEQ multiplex PCR, and the TCRdb table lists in-frame clones only, not all of them. V and J calls and clone size are copied from that table; D and trimming were computed from the DNA. The sample includes hundreds of thousands of clones, 85% to 95% seen only once; the top ten take over 0.1%. Trimming took off 0 bases at V and 0 bases at J, with 8 bases between the two ends. The CDR3 has 14 amino acids. Germline loops: CDR1 GTSNPN, CDR2 SVGIG (reference sequence).

This TCR was recovered from a woman aged 30 to 39 in good health. V is TRBV30 and J is TRBJ1-1; D is unresolved. The material sequenced was naive CD8+ T cells sorted from blood. CDR3 sequence reads: CAWSVGSVNTEAFF. In nucleotides, the CDR3 is TGTGCCTGGAGTGTAGGTTCGGTGAACACTGAAGCTTTCTTT. Using reference TRBV30 and TRBJ1-1 for the parts outside the CDR3, the full variable domain is SQTIHQWPATLVQPVGSPLSLECTVEGTSNPNLYWYRQAAGRGLQLLFYSVGIGQISSEVPQNLSASRPQDRQFILSSKKLLLSDSGFYLCAWSVGSVNTEAFFGQGTRLTVV.